This T cell receptor (beta chain) came from a study of technical replicates of blood from a handful of donors. Profiling relied on immunoSEQ multiplex PCR, and the TCRdb table lists in-frame clones only, not all of them. The sample has tens of thousands of clones, 93% seen once; the top ten hold about 0.26%. CDR1 is MNHEY, CDR2 SMNVEV, per germline (reference sequence). The CDR3 covers 12 residues. Trimming took 2 bases from V and 6 from J, leaving 8 bases between them. The sequence was obtained from a human donor in good health. This rearrangement joins TRBV27 to TRBJ2-7, with D possibly TRBD2 on 6 matching bases. The sequenced sample was T cells isolated from PBMCs. CDR3 DNA: TGTGCCAGCAGTTTACTGGGAGGCGAGCAGTACTTC. This translates into CASSLLGGEQYF.